This is a list of T cell receptor beta chains from one sample in a study of response to subunit inactivated influenza vaccine. Via MiXCR, TCRdb re-called the RT-PCR reads, giving one row per CDR3 protein. The sample yields about 700,000 distinct CDR3 sequences, approximately 15% seen once. Specimen: PBMCs from blood, collected around 14 days before vaccination. All receptors derive from a man in his fifties or sixties who received an inactivated influenza vaccine. The conserved cysteine and the conserved F or W are not part of the CDR3 here. Rows give clone size only sometimes, using once, few, many, or a class for an expanded clone.

V	J	size	CDR3
TRBV20-1	TRBJ2-1	few	SAREVGSWDEQF
TRBV3-1	TRBJ2-2	many	ASTPAGQNTGELF
TRBV7-2	TRBJ2-3	few	ASSLNSGGPRDTQY
TRBV10-3	TRBJ2-5	.	AIRSGGPRETQY
TRBV19	TRBJ2-5	few	ASTHHAMAETQY
TRBV18	TRBJ2-1	.	ASSPRVRGMDEQF
TRBV20-1	TRBJ2-1	.	SALTSGTESYNEQF
TRBV20-1	TRBJ2-7	few	SGSEGPSSYEQY
TRBV7-3	TRBJ2-2	.	ASSSYLDGERELF
TRBV29-1	TRBJ2-5	.	SDVFWTGRQETQY
TRBV11-2	TRBJ2-1	many	ASTRASGGAGEQF
TRBV5-1	TRBJ2-5	.	ASSSSGGARETQY
TRBV28	TRBJ1-2	few	ASSLVGRGYGYT
TRBV7-7	TRBJ2-7	few	ASSLDRGGAHEQY
TRBV4-3	TRBJ2-7	.	ASSQVAGETYEQY
TRBV4-3	TRBJ2-1	.	ASSQDEAVYNEQF
TRBV7-2	TRBJ2-1	many	ASSLDGHGEQF
TRBV10-3	TRBJ2-7	.	AIQEGARSYEQY
TRBV4-3	TRBJ2-3	.	ASSQDGVGMGDTQY
TRBV11-2	TRBJ2-1	.	ASSPPAGVPAVDEQF
TRBV5-1	TRBJ1-1	few	ASSPQQGMNTEAF
TRBV4-1	TRBJ2-3	.	ASRSGGAFIDTQY
TRBV18	TRBJ2-2	few	ASSPRTGDGGELF
TRBV7-6	TRBJ2-5	.	ASSPGSSGGQETQY
TRBV12-3/TRBV12-4	TRBJ2-7	once	ASKSGTAYEQY
TRBV6-5	TRBJ1-6	many	ASSYSVQLNSPLH
TRBV4-1	TRBJ2-1	few	ASSRGTSGSLQEQF
TRBV5-1	TRBJ2-5	many	ASSLGDGVIATQY
TRBV11-2	TRBJ2-7	few	ASSPRGTGTSTSYEQY
TRBV11-3	TRBJ2-3	.	ASSLGQGTTDTQY
TRBV5-1	TRBJ2-7	.	ASSSGTTKSYEQY
TRBV9	TRBJ2-2	many	ASSVAAYTGELF
TRBV29-1	TRBJ1-6	.	SVGSGGDNSPLH
TRBV20-1	TRBJ1-2	.	SARDGVYGYT
TRBV5-1	TRBJ2-3	few	ASSFQAGGIDTQY
TRBV29-1	TRBJ1-2	.	SVETLGQSSGYT
TRBV18	TRBJ2-7	few	ASSPSSSYEQY
TRBV7-2	TRBJ1-3	.	ASNPIGNTIY
TRBV5-1	TRBJ2-3	many	ASSKETPDTQY
TRBV15	TRBJ2-1	few	ATSRGFNEQF
TRBV20-1	TRBJ2-3	many	SVPSGRGPDTQY
TRBV20-1	TRBJ1-1	few	SARVETGVRGVAF
TRBV2	TRBJ1-1	few	ASGGTEAF
TRBV7-2	TRBJ2-7	.	ASSLGVGGFTYEQY
TRBV7-2	TRBJ2-1	.	ASSLWGVSMVAGGSNYNEQF
TRBV20-1	TRBJ1-5	few	SAREHRTPNQPQH
TRBV11-1	TRBJ1-2	few	ASSSQMGGYT
TRBV7-2	TRBJ2-1	many	ASSSLGNEQF
TRBV6-2/TRBV6-3	TRBJ1-1	.	ASSPWTGVTEAF
TRBV16	TRBJ1-1	.	ASKQEWVRGNTEAF
TRBV27	TRBJ2-7	many	ASSLRQGATYEQY
TRBV24-1	TRBJ2-1	few	ATSSTGDYNEQF
TRBV30	TRBJ2-3	.	AWSVGLAATDTQY